This T cell receptor beta chain emerged from a study of post-analysis software for immune sequencing data. In the study overall: In terms of disease course, relapsing-remitting, secondary progressive and progressive-relapsing multiple sclerosis were included. Overall study results and limits: The study found significantly lower normalized Chao1 diversity in multiple sclerosis patients than in controls. Under F measure analysis, samples from one preparation batch co-clustered strongly. Controls had lower frequencies than patients of about 5 TRBV segments, which included TRBV5-6, TRBV5-1 and TRBV20-1.

The CDR3 totals 13 residues. Worth noting for this clonotype: No antigen is known for it.

The TCR beta cDNA libraries contained unique molecular identifiers. Each CDR3 protein is one row after TCRdb ran MiXCR on the PCR reads. The sample holds fewer than 850,000 distinct CDR3 sequences, roughly 27% seen once. Specimen: blood. The receptor comes from a girl aged 5-17 years with multiple sclerosis. The rearrangement links TRBV21-1 to TRBJ2-3. TRBV21-1 is designated a pseudogene. The CDR3 spells CASSKVGDDTQYF. CDR3 in DNA: TGTGCCAGCAGCAAAGTTGGGGATGATACGCAGTATTTT.